This TCR beta chain originates from a study of cytomegalovirus exposure and HLA in healthy donors. Findings and caveats of the study: The classifier reportedly diagnosed cytomegalovirus status with high sensitivity and specificity. A few of the chains that were CMV-associated were confirmed in vitro to be specific for CMV antigens.

This table comes from immunoSEQ multiplex PCR, and its TCRdb copy is limited to in-frame clones, with some not included. Of some 220,000 clones in the sample, 75% to 95% are singletons; the top ten hold more than 1%. Donors were drawn from the approximately 110-subject validation cohort, separate from the 666-subject first cohort. Per the germline V gene, CDR1 is SGHTA and CDR2 is FQGNSA. With 1 base clipped from V and 5 bases from J, the junction kept 7 bases outside the gene matches. The CDR3 totals 16 residues. In the case of this clone: The antigen is undetermined.

The TCR was taken from a young woman in good health and CMV-seronegative. Material for sequencing was PBMCs. The rearrangement joins TRBV7-2 to TRBJ2-3; 9 positions match TRBD2. In DNA form, the CDR3 reads TGTGCCAGCAGCTTAGGTGCGGGAGGGCCAATAGATACGCAGTATTTT. It is translated as CASSLGAGGPIDTQYF.